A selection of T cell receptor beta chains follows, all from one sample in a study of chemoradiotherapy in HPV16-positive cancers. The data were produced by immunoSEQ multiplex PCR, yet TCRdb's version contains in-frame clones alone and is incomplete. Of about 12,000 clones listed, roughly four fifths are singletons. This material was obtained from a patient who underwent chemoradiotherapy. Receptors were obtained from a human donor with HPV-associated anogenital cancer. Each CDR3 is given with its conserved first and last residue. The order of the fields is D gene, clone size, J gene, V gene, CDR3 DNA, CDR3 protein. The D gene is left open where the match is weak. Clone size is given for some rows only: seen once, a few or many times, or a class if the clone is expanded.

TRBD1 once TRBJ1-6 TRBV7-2 TGTGCCAGCAGCGACCGGGACAGCCATAATTCACCCCTCCACTTT CASSDRDSHNSPLHF
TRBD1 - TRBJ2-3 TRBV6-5 TGTGCCAGCAGTGACAGGGGAGCCGATACGCAGTATTTT CASSDRGADTQYF
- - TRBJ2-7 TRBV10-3 TGTGCCATCAGTAGTGGCGGATACGAGCAGTACTTC CAISSGGYEQYF
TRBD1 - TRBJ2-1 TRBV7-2 TGTGCCAGCAGCTTAGGGACAGGAGCCTCCTACAATGAGCAGTTCTTC CASSLGTGASYNEQFF
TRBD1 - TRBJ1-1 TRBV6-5 TGTGCCAGCAGTTACACACAGGGGGCCACCGGCACTGAAGCTTTCTTT CASSYTQGATGTEAFF
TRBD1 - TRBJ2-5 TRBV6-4 TGTGCCAGCATCTGGGCCACCGGGACAGGGTTGGTCGAGACCCAGTACTTC CASIWATGTGLVETQYF
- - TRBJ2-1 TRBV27 TGTGCCAGCAGCTCGGACCGACAGAGGGGAGAGCAGTTCTTC CASSSDRQRGEQFF
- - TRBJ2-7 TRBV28 TGTGCCAGCAGTTTTATCAGGGACGAGCAGTACTTC CASSFIRDEQYF
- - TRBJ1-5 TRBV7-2 TGTGCCAGCAGCTTAGAAAGAGGGGCGGGGCAGCCCCAGCATTTT CASSLERGAGQPQHF
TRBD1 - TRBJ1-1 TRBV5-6 TGTGCCAGCAGCTCGTACAGGGGGCAGGGCACTGAAGCTTTCTTT CASSSYRGQGTEAFF
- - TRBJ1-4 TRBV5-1 TGCGCCAGCAGCCCCCTCGGGCAGGTAGGGGAAAAACTGTTTTTT CASSPLGQVGEKLFF
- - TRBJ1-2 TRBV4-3 TGCGCCAGCAGCCAATTTAGACAGGATCATGGCTACACCTTC CASSQFRQDHGYTF
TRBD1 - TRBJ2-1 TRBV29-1 TGCAGCGTTGAAGGTGGTTCGGGACAGGGGTTTGAAATGAGCTCCTACAATGAGCAGTTCTTC CSVEGGSGQGFEMSSYNEQFF
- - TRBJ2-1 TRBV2 TGTGCCAGCAGCGAGACCCGCCAGGGAATAGGTTTGGGGGAGCAGTTCTTC CASSETRQGIGLGEQFF
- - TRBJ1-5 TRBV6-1 TGTGCCAGCGGGTCCGTGGAGTTGCAGCCCCAGCATTTT CASGSVELQPQHF
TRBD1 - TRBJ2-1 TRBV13 TGTGCCAGCAGCTCCACGACAGGGTGGAATGAGCAGTTCTTC CASSSTTGWNEQFF
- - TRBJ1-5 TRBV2 TGTGCCAGCAGCACCGACAGCAGCAATCAGCCCCAGCATTTT CASSTDSSNQPQHF
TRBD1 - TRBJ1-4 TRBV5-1 TGCGCCAGCAGCTTGGCCGGGACAGGGGTTGAAAAACTGTTTTTT CASSLAGTGVEKLFF
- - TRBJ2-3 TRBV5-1 TGCGCCAGCAGCTTGGACCGGTTCACAGATACGCAGTATTTT CASSLDRFTDTQYF
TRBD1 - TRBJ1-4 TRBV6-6 TGTGCCAGCAGCCCGGGACAGGGTTGGGAAAAACTGTTTTTT CASSPGQGWEKLFF
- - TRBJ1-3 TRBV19 TGTGCCAGTAGTATAAATCCACGCGGAAACACCATATATTTT CASSINPRGNTIYF
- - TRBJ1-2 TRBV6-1 TGTGCCAGCAGTGAAATGGGGGGAAGGTATAATGGCTACACCTTC CASSEMGGRYNGYTF
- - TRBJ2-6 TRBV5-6 TGTGCCAGCAGCTTCAGGGGATTTGGGGCCAACGTCCTGACTTTC CASSFRGFGANVLTF
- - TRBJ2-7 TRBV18 TGTGCCAGCTCACTCGGACAGAGTTTTTACGAGCAGTACTTC CASSLGQSFYEQYF
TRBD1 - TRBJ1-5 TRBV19 TGTGCCAGTAGTCCGAGGGGGCATCAGCCCCAGCATTTT CASSPRGHQPQHF
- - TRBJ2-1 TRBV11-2 TGTGCCAGCAGCTTAGGTAGGACCTCAAATGAGCAGTTCTTC CASSLGRTSNEQFF
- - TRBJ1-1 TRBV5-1 TGCGCCAGCAGCTTGGCGGAACGGGGTACTGAAGCTTTCTTT CASSLAERGTEAFF
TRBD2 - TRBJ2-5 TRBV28 TGTGCCAGCAGTTTATGGGAACTAGCGGGGGGCCGCCAAGAGACCCAGTACTTC CASSLWELAGGRQETQYF
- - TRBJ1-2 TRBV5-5 TGTGCCAGCAGCTTGCTAGGGGCCTATGGCTACACCTTC CASSLLGAYGYTF
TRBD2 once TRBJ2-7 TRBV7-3 TGTGCCAGCAGCTCCTCGGGGGGGGGTGCCTACGAGCAGTACTTC CASSSSGGGAYEQYF
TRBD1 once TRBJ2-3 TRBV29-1 TGCAGCGTTGGAAGGGGGCGTGGAGATACGCAGTATTTT CSVGRGRGDTQYF
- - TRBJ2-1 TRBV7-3 TGTGCCAGCAGCGAAGACCAAACTACTGAGCAGTTCTTC CASSEDQTTEQFF
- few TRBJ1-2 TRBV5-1 TGCGCCAGCAGCTTAGGGGGGCAGGGCGGAGGCTACACCTTC CASSLGGQGGGYTF
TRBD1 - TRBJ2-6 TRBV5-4 TGTGCCAGCAGCGATACCGGGACAGGGGGCTCTGGGGCCAACGTCCTGACTTTC CASSDTGTGGSGANVLTF
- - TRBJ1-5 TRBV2 TGTGCCAGCAGTGAGGGGCGGAGCAATCAGCCCCAGCATTTT CASSEGRSNQPQHF
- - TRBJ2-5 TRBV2 TGTGCCAGCAGTGTCAGGAGGGTGGGAGAGACCCAGTACTTC CASSVRRVGETQYF
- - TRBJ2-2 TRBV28 TGTGCCAGCAGTCGAGGGGGGTTCACCGGGGAGCTGTTTTTT CASSRGGFTGELFF
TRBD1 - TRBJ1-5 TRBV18 TGTGCCAGCTCACCCCTGGGACAGGTGGGTCAGCCCCAGCATTTT CASSPLGQVGQPQHF
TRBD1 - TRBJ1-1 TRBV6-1 TGTGCCAGCAGTGATCCCGGACAGGGAAAAACTGAAGCTTTCTTT CASSDPGQGKTEAFF